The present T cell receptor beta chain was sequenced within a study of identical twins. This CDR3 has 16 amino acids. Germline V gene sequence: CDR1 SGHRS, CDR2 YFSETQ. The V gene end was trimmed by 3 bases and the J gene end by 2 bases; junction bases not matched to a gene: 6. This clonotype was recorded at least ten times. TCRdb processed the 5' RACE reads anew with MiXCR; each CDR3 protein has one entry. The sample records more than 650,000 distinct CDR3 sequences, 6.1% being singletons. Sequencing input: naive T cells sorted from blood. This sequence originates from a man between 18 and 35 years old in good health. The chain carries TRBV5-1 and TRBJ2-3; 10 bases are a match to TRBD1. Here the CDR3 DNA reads TGCGCCAGCAGCTCGGACAGGGGGTCGAACACAGATACGCAGTATTTT. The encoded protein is CASSSDRGSNTDTQYF.